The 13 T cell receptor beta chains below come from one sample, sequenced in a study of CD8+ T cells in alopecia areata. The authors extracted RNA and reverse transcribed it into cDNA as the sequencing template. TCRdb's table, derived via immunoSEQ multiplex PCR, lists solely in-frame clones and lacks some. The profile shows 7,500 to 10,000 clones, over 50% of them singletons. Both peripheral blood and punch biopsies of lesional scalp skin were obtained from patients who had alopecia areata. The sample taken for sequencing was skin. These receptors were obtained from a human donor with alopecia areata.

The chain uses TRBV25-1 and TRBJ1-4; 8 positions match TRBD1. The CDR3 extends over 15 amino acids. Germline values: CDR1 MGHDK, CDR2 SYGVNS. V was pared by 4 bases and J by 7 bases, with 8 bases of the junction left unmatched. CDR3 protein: CASSGSGQAGEKLFF. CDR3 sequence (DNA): TGTGCCAGCAGTGGGTCGGGACAGGCGGGTGAAAAACTGTTTTTT.

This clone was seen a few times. The CDR3 is CASSLGDRGYNEQFF. CDR3 bases: TGTGCCAGCAGCTTGGGGGACAGGGGTTACAATGAGCAGTTCTTC. The rearrangement links TRBV5-6 to TRBJ2-1, with TRBD1 matching over 10 bases. The CDR3 totals 15 residues. V lost 0 bases to trimming and J lost 4 bases; unmatched junction nucleotides: 1. Per the germline V gene, CDR1 is SGHDT and CDR2 is YYEEEE.

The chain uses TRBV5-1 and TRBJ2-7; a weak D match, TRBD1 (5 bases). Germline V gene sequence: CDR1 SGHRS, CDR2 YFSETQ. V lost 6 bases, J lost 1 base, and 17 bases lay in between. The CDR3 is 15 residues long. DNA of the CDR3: TGCGCCAGCACCCTTGACAGCCAGCTATCCTACGAGCAGTACTTC. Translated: CASTLDSQLSYEQYF.

The CDR3 sequence: CASANQGTEAFF. As DNA, the CDR3 is TGTGCCAGCGCGAATCAGGGCACTGAAGCTTTCTTT. This chain joins TRBV6-5 and TRBJ1-1, with D tentatively TRBD1 (5 bases). The V end lost 8 bases, the J end lost 4 bases, and 11 bases lay between the germline ends. Germline CDR1 and CDR2: MNHEY and SVGAGI. There are 12 residues in the CDR3.

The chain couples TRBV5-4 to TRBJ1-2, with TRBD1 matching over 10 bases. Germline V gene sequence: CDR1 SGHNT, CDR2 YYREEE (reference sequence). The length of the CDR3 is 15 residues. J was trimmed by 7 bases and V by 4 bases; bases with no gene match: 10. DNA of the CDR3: TGTGCCAGCAGCCTTTTGACAGGGGGCCAGGGTGGCTACACCTTC. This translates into CASSLLTGGQGGYTF.

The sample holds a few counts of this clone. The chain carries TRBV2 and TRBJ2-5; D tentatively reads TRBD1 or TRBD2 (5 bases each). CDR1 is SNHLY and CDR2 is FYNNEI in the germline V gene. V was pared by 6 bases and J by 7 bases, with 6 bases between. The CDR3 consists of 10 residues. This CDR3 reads CASRGRTQYF. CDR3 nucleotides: TGTGCCAGCAGGGGACGGACCCAGTACTTC.

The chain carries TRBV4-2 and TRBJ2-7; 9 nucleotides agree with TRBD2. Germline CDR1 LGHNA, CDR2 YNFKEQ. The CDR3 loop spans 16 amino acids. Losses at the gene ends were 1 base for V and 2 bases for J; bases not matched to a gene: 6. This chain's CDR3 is CASSQVTSGLTYEQYF. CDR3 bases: TGTGCCAGCAGCCAAGTTACTAGCGGGCTTACCTACGAGCAGTACTTC.

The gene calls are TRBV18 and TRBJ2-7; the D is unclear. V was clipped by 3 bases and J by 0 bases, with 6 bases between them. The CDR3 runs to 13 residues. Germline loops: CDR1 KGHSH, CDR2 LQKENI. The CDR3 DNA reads TGTGCCAGCTCACCGGCAGCCTCCTACGAGCAGTACTTC. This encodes CASSPAASYEQYF.

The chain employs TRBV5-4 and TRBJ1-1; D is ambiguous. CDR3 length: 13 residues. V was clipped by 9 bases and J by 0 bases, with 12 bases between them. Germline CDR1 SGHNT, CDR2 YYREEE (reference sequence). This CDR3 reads CAIRRAMNTEAFF. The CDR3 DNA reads TGTGCCATTCGGAGGGCGATGAACACTGAAGCTTTCTTT.

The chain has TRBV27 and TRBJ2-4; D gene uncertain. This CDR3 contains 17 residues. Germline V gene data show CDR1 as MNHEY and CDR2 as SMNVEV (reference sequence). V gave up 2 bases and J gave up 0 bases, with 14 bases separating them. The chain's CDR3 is CASSLHATGPAKNIQYF. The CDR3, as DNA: TGTGCCAGCAGTTTACACGCTACCGGCCCAGCCAAAAACATTCAGTACTTC.

CDR3 nucleotide sequence: TGTGCCAGCAGTGGGACAGGGGGCATGACCTACGAGCAGTACTTC. It codes for CASSGTGGMTYEQYF. The chain recombines TRBV2 with TRBJ2-7; the match to TRBD1 covers 11 bases. The CDR3 extends over 15 amino acids. V shed 4 bases and J 2 bases; nucleotides not matched to a gene: 4. In germline, CDR1 is SNHLY, CDR2 FYNNEI.

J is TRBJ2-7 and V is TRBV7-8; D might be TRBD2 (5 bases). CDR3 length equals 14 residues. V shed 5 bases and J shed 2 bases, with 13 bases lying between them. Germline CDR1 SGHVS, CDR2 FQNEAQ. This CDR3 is CASSARTSPYEQYF. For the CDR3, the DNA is TGTGCCAGCAGCGCCCGGACTTCCCCCTACGAGCAGTACTTC.

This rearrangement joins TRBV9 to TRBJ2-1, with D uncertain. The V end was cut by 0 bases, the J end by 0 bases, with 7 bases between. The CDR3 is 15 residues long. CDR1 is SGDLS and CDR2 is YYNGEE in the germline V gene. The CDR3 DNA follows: TGTGCCAGCAGCGTAGACCTCAACTCCTACAATGAGCAGTTCTTC. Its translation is CASSVDLNSYNEQFF. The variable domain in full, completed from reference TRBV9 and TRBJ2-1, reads DSGVTQTPKHLITATGQRVTLRCSPRSGDLSVYWYQQSLDQGLQFLIQYYNGEERAKGNILERFSAQQFPDLHSELNLSSLELGDSALYFCASSVDLNSYNEQFFGPGTRLTVL.